This TCR beta chain emerged from a study of blood T cells in healthy people across ages. V lost 5 bases to trimming and J lost 4 bases, with 21 bases between them. This CDR3 has 16 amino acids. Germline-derived CDR1 and CDR2 are SGHRS and YFSETQ. A second PCR of 7 to 11 cycles used a sample-barcoded 5' primer and a J-beta primer mix. The yield of each sample was at least 3 million CDR3-containing paired-end reads. Each CDR3 protein gets one entry after TCRdb re-called the 5' RACE reads with MiXCR. The sample lists fewer than 900,000 distinct CDR3 sequences; 49% were seen once. This clonotype was found a few times.

The chain has TRBV5-1 and TRBJ1-2; no firm D call. The TCR sequence derives from an older woman in good health. Source material: blood. The CDR3 bases are TGCGCCAGCAGGACGGGAACTACCACCTCGGCCTATGGCTACACCTTC. Protein sequence: CASRTGTTTSAYGYTF. The variable domain in full, completed from reference TRBV5-1 and TRBJ1-2, reads KAGVTQTPRYLIKTRGQQVTLSCSPISGHRSVSWYQQTPGQGLQFLFEYFSETQRNKGNFPGRFSGRQFSNSRSEMNVSTLELGDSALYLCASRTGTTTSAYGYTFGSGTRLTVV.